Each of the 26 T cell receptor beta chains below was sequenced from the same sample in a study of blood T cell repertoires in COVID-19. Profiling relied on immunoSEQ multiplex PCR, and the TCRdb table lists in-frame clones only, not all of them. Of roughly 80,000 clones in the sample, around nine tenths were seen once. Sample: peripheral blood. The origin of the receptors is a woman of 80 years or more with acute or convalescent COVID-19.

This clone showed up many times. The rearrangement uses TRBV12-5 and TRBJ2-7, with unresolved D. The CDR3 is made up of 10 amino acids. The germline CDR1 and CDR2 sequences are LGHNT and FRNRAP. Trimming took off 9 bases at V and 3 bases at J, with 6 bases between the two ends. The CDR3 region is CASPYYEQYF. The CDR3 bases are TGTGCTAGCCCCTACTACGAGCAGTACTTC.

The V gene is TRBV28, the J gene TRBJ2-1, with D possibly TRBD1 on 7 matching bases. The CDR3 length is 15 residues. V lost 5 bases and J lost 3, with 14 bases in between. Germline assignment: CDR1 MDHEN and CDR2 SYDVKM. Here the CDR3 reads CASSNQGGGYNEQFF. For the CDR3, the DNA is TGTGCCAGCAGTAATCAGGGGGGAGGCTACAATGAGCAGTTCTTC.

This sequence joins TRBV5-8 and TRBJ1-1; D gene uncertain. Trimming left V 0 bases short and J 6 bases short, with 18 bases between. The germline CDR1 and CDR2 sequences are SGHTS and YDEGEE. The CDR3 runs to 16 residues. CDR3 coding DNA: TGTGCCAGCAGCTTGGGGCTGGGCGGGCTGCACGCTGAAGCTTTCTTT. Translated, it gives CASSLGLGGLHAEAFF.

This CDR3 reads CASSRGGFEKLFF. CDR3 nucleotides: TGCGCCAGCAGTCGAGGGGGTTTTGAAAAACTGTTTTTT. J is TRBJ1-4 and V is TRBV5-1; possibly TRBD1 for D (6 bases). The V gene's germline CDR1 is SGHRS and CDR2 YFSETQ. V lost 5 bases to trimming and J lost 7 bases, with 12 bases between them. The CDR3 extends over 13 amino acids.

The chain carries TRBV7-9 and TRBJ1-1, with no clear D. The CDR3 has 13 residues. CDR1 is SEHNR, CDR2 FQNEAQ, per germline (reference sequence). Deletions cut 6 bases from V and 9 bases from J, with 17 bases between. CDR3 loop: CASRRGASDKAFF. CDR3 sequence (DNA): TGTGCCAGCAGACGAGGAGCGTCCGATAAAGCTTTCTTT.

This clone was observed once. The rearrangement uses TRBV29-1 and TRBJ1-5; TRBD1 matches 9 bases. This CDR3 contains 13 residues. With V trimmed by 7 bases and J by 7 bases, 8 bases remained unmatched. Per germline, CDR1 SQVTM and CDR2 ANQGSEA. The CDR3 nucleotides read TGCAGCGCGGGACAGGGAATGGGACAGCCCCAGCATTTT. Translation: CSAGQGMGQPQHF.

The chain employs TRBV5-1 and TRBJ2-1; 9 nucleotides align to TRBD2. V trimming: 3 bases; J trimming: 8 bases; junction bases outside the gene matches: 6. Germline V gives CDR1 SGHRS, CDR2 YFSETQ. The CDR3 contains 14 residues. The CDR3 loop reads CASSSRTSEDEQFF. CDR3 sequence (DNA): TGCGCCAGCAGCTCGCGGACTAGCGAGGATGAGCAGTTCTTC.

As DNA, the CDR3 is TGTGCCAGCAGCGACTACAGGGGCGGCTACGAGCAGTACTTC. This codes for CASSDYRGGYEQYF. V usage is TRBV3-1 (or the pseudogene TRBV3-2) and J usage is TRBJ2-7; 7 nucleotides align to TRBD1. The CDR3 has 14 amino acids. CDR1 LGHDT and CDR2 YNNKEL come from the germline V gene (reference sequence). The J segment lost 3 bases and the V segment lost 5 bases, leaving 7 bases of the junction unmatched.

The rearrangement joins TRBV20-1 to TRBJ2-1; 9 bases match TRBD2. The V gene's germline CDR1 is DFQATT and CDR2 SNEGSKA (reference sequence). The CDR3 is made up of 14 amino acids. The ends lost 3 bases at V and 8 bases at J; junction bases unmatched: 8. The CDR3 nucleotides read TGCAGTGCTAGTATAGGGCGGGAGGGCGATGAGCAGTTCTTC. Its protein product is CSASIGREGDEQFF.

V and J are TRBV4-3 and TRBJ1-2; no definite D call. V was clipped by 4 bases and J by 2 bases, with 11 bases between them. The CDR3 totals 14 residues. Germline CDR1 and CDR2: LGHNA and YSLEER. CDR3 sequence reads: CASSPQRGNYGYTF. Here the CDR3 DNA reads TGCGCCAGCAGCCCACAGCGGGGAAACTATGGCTACACCTTC.

This clone was detected once. This chain links TRBV6-1 with TRBJ1-5; D remains unclear. The CDR3 loop spans 14 amino acids. CDR1 is MNHNS and CDR2 is SASEGT in the germline V gene. The germline V and J ends were trimmed by 1 base and 3 bases, with 7 bases remaining between them. The CDR3 DNA sequence: TGTGCCAGCAGTGAAGAAACAGACAATCAGCCCCAGCATTTT. It encodes CASSEETDNQPQHF.

This chain uses TRBV6-5 with TRBJ1-1, with D perhaps TRBD1 (5 bases). Germline CDR1 MNHEY, CDR2 SVGAGI. This CDR3 has 14 amino acids. The V and J ends lost 0 bases and 4 bases respectively, with 9 bases between them. This CDR3 is CASSYSTVTTEAFF. The CDR3 bases are TGTGCCAGCAGTTACTCGACAGTGACCACTGAAGCTTTCTTT.

This chain joins TRBV7-2 and TRBJ1-2; 7 bases are a match to TRBD1. There are 17 residues in the CDR3. V was clipped by 3 bases and J by 2 bases; unmatched bases: 12. Germline V gives CDR1 SGHTA, CDR2 FQGNSA. CDR3 coding DNA: TGTGCCAGCAGCTTCGGGGACAGTTACCCCGCGAACTATGGCTACACCTTC. The encoded protein is CASSFGDSYPANYGYTF.

The rearrangement links TRBV3-1 (or the pseudogene TRBV3-2) to TRBJ1-6, with a tentative D call TRBD1 (6 bases). This CDR3 comprises 15 residues. Trimming shortened V by 7 bases and J by 9 bases, and 19 bases separated the two germline ends. The germline V gene has CDR1 LGHDT and CDR2 YNNKEL (reference sequence). CDR3 sequence: CASTPSGDGRSPLHF. CDR3 DNA: TGTGCCAGCACCCCCTCAGGGGACGGTCGTTCACCCCTCCACTTT.

The chain combines TRBV6-5 with TRBJ1-5; TRBD1 aligns across 8 bases. The CDR3 length is 13 residues. Losses at the gene ends were 5 bases for V and 4 bases for J; bases not matched to a gene: 1. Germline V gives CDR1 MNHEY, CDR2 SVGAGI. CDR3 in DNA: TGTGCCAGCAGTAGGACAGGGAATCAGCCCCAGCATTTT. It yields the protein CASSRTGNQPQHF.

The V gene is TRBV5-6, the J gene TRBJ1-2, with D maybe TRBD1 (5 bases). Germline V CDR1 and CDR2: SGHDT, YYEEEE. CDR3 length: 13 amino acids. The V end lost 3 bases, the J end lost 4 bases, and 10 bases lay between the germline ends. CDR3 in DNA: TGTGCCAGCAGCTATCGGGGGTTCTATGGCTACACCTTC. This encodes CASSYRGFYGYTF.

The chain is built from TRBV6-5 and TRBJ1-1; D is unresolved. Germline V gene sequence: CDR1 MNHEY, CDR2 SVGAGI. The length of the CDR3 is 13 residues. Trimming removed 6 bases at V and 5 bases at J, with 13 bases between. CDR3 nucleotide sequence: TGTGCCAGCAGGAACCCAGGATTAACTGAAGCTTTCTTT. Protein: CASRNPGLTEAFF.

The V gene is TRBV18, the J gene TRBJ1-5, with 8 bases lining up with TRBD1. CDR1 is KGHSH, CDR2 LQKENI, per germline. The V and J ends lost 8 bases and 6 bases, in that order; junction bases with no gene match: 12. The CDR3 has 15 residues. The CDR3 here is CASTQEQGVIQPQHF. The DNA of the CDR3 is TGTGCCAGCACTCAGGAACAGGGGGTCATTCAGCCCCAGCATTTT. Together with reference TRBV18 and TRBJ1-5, the CDR3 gives the full variable domain: NAGVMQNPRHLVRRRGQEARLRCSPMKGHSHVYWYRQLPEEGLKFMVYLQKENIIDESGMPKERFSAEFPKEGPSILRIQQVVRGDSAAYFCASTQEQGVIQPQHFGDGTRLSIL.

The chain couples TRBV21-1 to TRBJ2-1; TRBD1, as called in the table, went unchecked against the DNA. TRBV21-1 corresponds to a pseudogene. This CDR3 is 14 amino acids long. Written as DNA, the CDR3 is TGTGCCAGCAGCATTCCCACAGGGGATCGGGAGCAGTTCTTC. This gives the protein CASSIPTGDREQFF.

The chain combines TRBV6-5 with TRBJ1-2, with D uncertain. CDR3 length: 13 amino acids. Trimming stripped 3 bases from V and 2 bases from J, with 7 bases between. Per germline, CDR1 MNHEY and CDR2 SVGAGI. CDR3 nucleotides: TGTGCCAGCAGTTATCTTCAGAACTATGGCTACACCTTC. It codes for CASSYLQNYGYTF.

The gene calls are TRBV19 and TRBJ1-2; TRBD1 might be the D (6 bases). The CDR3 loop spans 12 amino acids. Germline V CDR1 and CDR2: LNHDA, SQIVND (reference sequence). Trimming removed 5 bases from V and 4 bases from J, with 8 bases in between. CDR3 region: CASSGQFYGYTF. The CDR3 nucleotides read TGTGCCAGTAGTGGACAGTTCTATGGCTACACCTTC.

The rearrangement joins TRBV7-8 to TRBJ1-2; 9 bases are shared with TRBD1. The CDR3 consists of 15 residues. Losses at the gene ends were 0 bases for V and 4 bases for J; bases not matched to a gene: 3. Germline-derived CDR1 and CDR2 are SGHVS and FQNEAQ. The CDR3 sequence is CASSLARDRVYGYTF. The CDR3 coding sequence is TGTGCCAGCAGCTTAGCGCGGGACAGGGTCTATGGCTACACCTTC.

The V and J genes are TRBV28 and TRBJ2-2; no firm D call. Looked up from germline, CDR1 is MDHEN and CDR2 is SYDVKM. The germline V and J ends were trimmed by 2 bases and 6 bases, with 7 bases remaining between them. The CDR3 has 13 residues. CDR3 in DNA: TGTGCCAGCAGTTTACTCGCGTCCGGGGAGCTGTTTTTT. Its protein is CASSLLASGELFF.

The chain joins TRBV25-1 to TRBJ2-7, with TRBD1 matching over 10 bases. Germline V gives CDR1 MGHDK, CDR2 SYGVNS. With V trimmed by 5 bases and J by 2 bases, 3 bases remained unmatched. CDR3 size: 14 residues. CDR3 amino acids: CASSRDRGPYEQYF. The CDR3 DNA reads as TGTGCCAGCAGTCGGGACAGGGGCCCCTACGAGCAGTACTTC.

The chain combines TRBV2 with TRBJ1-4; TRBD1 is a possible D gene (5 bases). Trimming removed 6 bases at V and 0 bases at J, with 11 bases between. Germline CDR1 SNHLY, CDR2 FYNNEI. The CDR3 consists of 15 residues. Written as DNA, the CDR3 is TGTGCCAGCAGGCTTGACAGTGCAACTAATGAAAAACTGTTTTTT. Translation: CASRLDSATNEKLFF.

The chain couples TRBV7-9 to TRBJ1-5; 11 bases are a match to TRBD1. This CDR3 has 15 amino acids. Per germline, CDR1 SEHNR and CDR2 FQNEAQ (reference sequence). The ends lost 6 bases at V and 4 bases at J; junction bases unmatched: 5. The CDR3 protein is CASSSGQGGNQPQHF. The CDR3, as DNA: TGTGCCAGCAGTTCGGGACAGGGGGGAAATCAGCCCCAGCATTTT.